This note documents a single T cell receptor (beta chain) sequence. Its antigen is currently unknown. Sequenced by immunoSEQ multiplex PCR; TCRdb stores in-frame clones only, minus some. Among around 76,000 clones listed, approximately 87% were seen once. The data were taken from a study of identifying expanded T cells in peripheral blood. Germline-derived CDR1 and CDR2 are LNHDA and SQIVND (reference sequence). The CDR3 length is 15 residues. V dropped 5 bases and J dropped 1; count of bases not matched to a gene: 7. Whole-study findings and limits: Variance in clone template counts between two-week samples significantly increased with total template count across all healthy donors. Over two and four weeks, about 17 and 20 clones changed, versus around 1.1 between replicates.

Healthy donors had no documented immune events, such as infections, while sampled. V usage is TRBV19 and J usage is TRBJ2-5, with TRBD1 matching 7 bases. Sample: blood. The TCR sequence derives from a person aged 18 to 70 in good health. In DNA, the CDR3 is TGTGCCAGTAGTCCCCCTGCAGGGGGCCAAGAGACCCAGTACTTC. This translates into CASSPPAGGQETQYF.